This TCR beta chain stems from a study of identical twins' blood T cells. This clonotype was counted between two and nine times. This CDR3 is built from 14 residues. The germline gives CDR1 MNHEY, CDR2 SMNVEV (reference sequence). V dropped 2 bases and J dropped 3; count of bases not matched to a gene: 1. TCRdb re-called the 5' RACE reads through MiXCR, storing one row per CDR3 protein. The table shows 350,000 to 400,000 distinct CDR3 sequences, with roughly 27% occurring only once. The sequence was collected from a woman aged 18-55 years in good health. What was sequenced was PBMCs. V and J are TRBV27 and TRBJ2-7; 10 positions agree with TRBD2. The CDR3 region is CASSLVAGGYEQYF. CDR3 DNA: TGTGCCAGCAGTTTAGTAGCGGGGGGCTACGAGCAGTACTTC.